This T cell receptor (beta chain) stems from a study of regulatory T cells in long-lasting Graves disease. In the case of this clonotype: A much larger clone sits a single nucleotide away, making a read error possible.

Time point meaning: newly diagnosed GD, antithyroid drugs for less than 3 months. TCR sequences were obtained from RNA taken from PBMCs. The authors built TCR beta libraries using iRepertoire HTBI primers and Arm-PCR of CDR3 regions. TCRdb reprocessed the multiplex PCR reads with MiXCR, giving one entry per CDR3 protein. The table lists approximately 210,000 distinct CDR3 sequences, approximately 20% of them singletons, with approximately 20% in the top ten. Trimming cost V 2 bases and J 3 bases, with 8 bases left between them. This CDR3 is 13 amino acids long. CDR1 is SGHTA and CDR2 is FQGTGA in the germline V gene.

The gene calls are TRBV7-3 and TRBJ2-7, with D perhaps TRBD1 (6 bases). Material: peripheral blood mononuclear cells (PBMCs), obtained at new diagnosis, from a patient treated with antithyroid drugs. This TCR was recovered from a female donor with Graves disease. Written as DNA, the CDR3 is TGTGCCAGCAGCTTAGGACAGCTCTACGAGCAGTACTTC. Amino acids: CASSLGQLYEQYF.